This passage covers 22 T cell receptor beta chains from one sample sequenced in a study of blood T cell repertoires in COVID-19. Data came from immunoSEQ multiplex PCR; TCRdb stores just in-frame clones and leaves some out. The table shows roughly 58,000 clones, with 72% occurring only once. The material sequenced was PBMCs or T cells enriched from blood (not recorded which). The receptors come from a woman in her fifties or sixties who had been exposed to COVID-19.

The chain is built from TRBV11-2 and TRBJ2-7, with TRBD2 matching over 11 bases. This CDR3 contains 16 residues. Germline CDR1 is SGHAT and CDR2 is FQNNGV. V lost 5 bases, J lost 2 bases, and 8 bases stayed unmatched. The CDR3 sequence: CASSLRTSGYTYEQYF. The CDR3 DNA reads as TGTGCCAGCAGCCTCAGGACTAGCGGGTACACCTACGAGCAGTACTTC.

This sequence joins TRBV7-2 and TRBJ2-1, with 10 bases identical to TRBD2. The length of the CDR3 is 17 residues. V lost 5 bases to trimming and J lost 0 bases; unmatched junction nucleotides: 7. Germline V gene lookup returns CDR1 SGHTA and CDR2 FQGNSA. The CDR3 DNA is TGTGCCAGCAGCCCCAGGACTAGCGGCAGCTCCTACAATGAGCAGTTCTTC. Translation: CASSPRTSGSSYNEQFF.

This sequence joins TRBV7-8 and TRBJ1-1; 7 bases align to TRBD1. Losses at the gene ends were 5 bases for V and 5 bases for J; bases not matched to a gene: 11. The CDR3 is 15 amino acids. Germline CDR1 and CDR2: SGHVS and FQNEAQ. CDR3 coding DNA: TGTGCCAGCAGCGAATACAGGGGCCGAGTGACTGAAGCTTTCTTT. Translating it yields CASSEYRGRVTEAFF. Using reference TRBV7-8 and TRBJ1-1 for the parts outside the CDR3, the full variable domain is GAGVSQSPRYKVAKRGQDVALRCDPISGHVSLFWYQQALGQGPEFLTYFQNEAQLDKSGLPSDRFFAERPEGSVSTLKIQRTQQEDSAVYLCASSEYRGRVTEAFFGQGTRLTVV.

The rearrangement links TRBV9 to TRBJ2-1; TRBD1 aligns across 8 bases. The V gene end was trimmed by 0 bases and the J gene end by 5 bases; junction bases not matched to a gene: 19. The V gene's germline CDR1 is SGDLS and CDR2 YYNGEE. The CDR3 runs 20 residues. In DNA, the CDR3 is TGTGCCAGCAGCGTAGACCCAGGTAGAGGGGGACAGGTAGGGAACAATGAGCAGTTCTTC. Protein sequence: CASSVDPGRGGQVGNNEQFF.

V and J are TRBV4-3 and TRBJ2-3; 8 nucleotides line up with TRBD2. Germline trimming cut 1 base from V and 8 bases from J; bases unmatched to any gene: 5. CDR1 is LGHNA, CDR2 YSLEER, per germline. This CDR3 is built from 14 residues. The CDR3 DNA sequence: TGCGCCAGCAGCCAAGGGGGACTAGATCCTACGCAGTATTTT. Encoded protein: CASSQGGLDPTQYF.

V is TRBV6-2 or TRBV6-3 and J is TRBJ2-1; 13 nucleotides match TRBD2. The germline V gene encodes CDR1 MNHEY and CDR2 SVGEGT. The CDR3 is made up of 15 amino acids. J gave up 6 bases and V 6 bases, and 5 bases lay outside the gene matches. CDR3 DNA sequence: TGTGCCAGCAGCTTAACTAGCGGGGGGGCCAATGAGCAGTTCTTC. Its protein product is CASSLTSGGANEQFF.

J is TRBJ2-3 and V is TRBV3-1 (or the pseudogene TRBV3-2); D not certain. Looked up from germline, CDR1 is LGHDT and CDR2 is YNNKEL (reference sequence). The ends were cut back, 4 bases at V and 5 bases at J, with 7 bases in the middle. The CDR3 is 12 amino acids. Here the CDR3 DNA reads TGTGCCAGCAGCCTACATGGAGATACGCAGTATTTT. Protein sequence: CASSLHGDTQYF.

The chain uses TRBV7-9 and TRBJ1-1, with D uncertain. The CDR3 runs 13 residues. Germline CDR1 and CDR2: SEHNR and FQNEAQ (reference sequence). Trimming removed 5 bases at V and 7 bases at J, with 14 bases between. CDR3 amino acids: CASSLDFGYEAFF. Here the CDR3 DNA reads TGTGCCAGCAGCCTTGACTTTGGCTATGAAGCTTTCTTT.

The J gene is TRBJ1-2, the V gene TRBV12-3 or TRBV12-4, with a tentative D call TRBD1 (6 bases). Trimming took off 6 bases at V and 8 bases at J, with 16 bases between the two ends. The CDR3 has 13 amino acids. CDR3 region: CASRRGQGQGYTF. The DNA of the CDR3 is TGTGCCAGCAGGCGAGGCCAGGGGCAGGGCTACACCTTC.

The CDR3 sequence: CASRTLTYTDTQYF. The CDR3 DNA sequence: TGTGCCAGCAGGACACTTACATACACAGATACGCAGTATTTT. The rearrangement links TRBV28 to TRBJ2-3; D unclear. The CDR3 is 14 residues long. Trimming cost V 6 bases and J 2 bases, with 12 bases left between them. Germline loops: CDR1 MDHEN, CDR2 SYDVKM.

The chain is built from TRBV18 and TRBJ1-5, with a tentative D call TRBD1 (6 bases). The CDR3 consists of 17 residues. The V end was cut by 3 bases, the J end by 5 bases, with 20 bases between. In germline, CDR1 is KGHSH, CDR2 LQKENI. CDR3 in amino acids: CASSPTGTSSHYQPQHF. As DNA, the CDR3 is TGTGCCAGCTCACCTACCGGGACATCATCCCACTATCAGCCCCAGCATTTT. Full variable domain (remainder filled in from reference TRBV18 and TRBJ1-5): NAGVMQNPRHLVRRRGQEARLRCSPMKGHSHVYWYRQLPEEGLKFMVYLQKENIIDESGMPKERFSAEFPKEGPSILRIQQVVRGDSAAYFCASSPTGTSSHYQPQHFGDGTRLSIL.

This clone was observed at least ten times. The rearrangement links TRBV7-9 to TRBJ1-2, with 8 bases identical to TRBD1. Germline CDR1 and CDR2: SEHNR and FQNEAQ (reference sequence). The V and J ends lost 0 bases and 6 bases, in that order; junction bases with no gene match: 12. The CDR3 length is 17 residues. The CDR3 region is CASSLAPSTGVGNGYTF. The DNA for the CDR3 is TGTGCCAGCAGCTTAGCTCCTTCGACAGGGGTCGGAAATGGCTACACCTTC.

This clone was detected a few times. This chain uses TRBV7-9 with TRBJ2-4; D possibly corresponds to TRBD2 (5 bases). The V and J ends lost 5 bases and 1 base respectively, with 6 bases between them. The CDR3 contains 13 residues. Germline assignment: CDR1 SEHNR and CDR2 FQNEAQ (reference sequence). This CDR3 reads CASSRGAKNIQYF. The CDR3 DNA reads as TGTGCCAGCAGCCGAGGGGCCAAAAACATTCAGTACTTC.

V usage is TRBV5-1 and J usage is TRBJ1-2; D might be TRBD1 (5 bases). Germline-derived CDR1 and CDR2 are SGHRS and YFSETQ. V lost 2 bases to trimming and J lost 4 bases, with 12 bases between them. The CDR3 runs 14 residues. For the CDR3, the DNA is TGCGCCAGCAGCTTATCTACAGGCGTCTATGGCTACACCTTC. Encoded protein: CASSLSTGVYGYTF.

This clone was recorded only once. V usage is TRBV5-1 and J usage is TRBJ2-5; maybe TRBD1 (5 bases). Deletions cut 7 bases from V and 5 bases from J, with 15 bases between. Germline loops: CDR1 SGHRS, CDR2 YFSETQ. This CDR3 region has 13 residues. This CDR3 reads CASVPDSMETQYF. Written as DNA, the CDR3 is TGCGCCAGCGTACCCGACAGTATGGAGACCCAGTACTTC.

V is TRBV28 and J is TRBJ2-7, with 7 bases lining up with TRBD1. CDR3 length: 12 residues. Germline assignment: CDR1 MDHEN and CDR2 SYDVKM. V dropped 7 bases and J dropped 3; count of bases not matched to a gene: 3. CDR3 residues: CASKGQNYEQYF. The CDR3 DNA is TGTGCCAGCAAGGGACAGAACTACGAGCAGTACTTC.

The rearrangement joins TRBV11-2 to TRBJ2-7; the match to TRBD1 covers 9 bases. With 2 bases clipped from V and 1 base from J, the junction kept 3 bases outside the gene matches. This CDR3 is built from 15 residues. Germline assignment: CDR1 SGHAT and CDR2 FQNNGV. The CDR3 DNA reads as TGTGCCAGCAGCTTACCGGGACAGGGTTCCTACGAGCAGTACTTC. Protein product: CASSLPGQGSYEQYF.

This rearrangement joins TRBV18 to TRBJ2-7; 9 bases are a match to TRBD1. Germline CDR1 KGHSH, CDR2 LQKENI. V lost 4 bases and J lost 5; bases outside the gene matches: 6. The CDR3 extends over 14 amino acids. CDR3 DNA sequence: TGTGCCAGCTCACAGGACAGGGGCTGGAACGAGCAGTACTTC. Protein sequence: CASSQDRGWNEQYF.

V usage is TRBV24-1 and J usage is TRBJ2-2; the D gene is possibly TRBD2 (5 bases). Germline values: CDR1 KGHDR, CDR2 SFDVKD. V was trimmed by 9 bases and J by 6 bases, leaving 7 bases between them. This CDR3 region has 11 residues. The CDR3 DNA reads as TGTGCCACCCGCGGGTCCGGGGAGCTGTTTTTT. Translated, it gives CATRGSGELFF.

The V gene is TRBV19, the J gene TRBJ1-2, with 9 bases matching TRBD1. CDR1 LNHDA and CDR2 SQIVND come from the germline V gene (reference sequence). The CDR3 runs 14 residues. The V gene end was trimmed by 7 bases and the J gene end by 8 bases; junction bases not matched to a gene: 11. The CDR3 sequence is CASNIRDRAAGYTF. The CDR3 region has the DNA TGTGCCAGTAATATCCGGGACAGGGCTGCGGGCTACACCTTC.

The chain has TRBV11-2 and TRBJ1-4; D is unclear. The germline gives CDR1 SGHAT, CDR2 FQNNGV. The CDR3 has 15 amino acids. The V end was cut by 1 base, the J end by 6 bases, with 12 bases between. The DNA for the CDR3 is TGTGCCAGCAGCTTAGGCCAGGTCGGCGATGAAAAACTGTTTTTT. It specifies CASSLGQVGDEKLFF.

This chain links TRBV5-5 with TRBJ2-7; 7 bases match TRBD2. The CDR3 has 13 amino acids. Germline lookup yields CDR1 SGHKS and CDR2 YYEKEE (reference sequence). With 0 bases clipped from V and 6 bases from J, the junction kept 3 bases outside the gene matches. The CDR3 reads CASSLVGGSEQYF. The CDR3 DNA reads TGTGCCAGCAGCTTGGTAGGCGGGAGCGAGCAGTACTTC.